This T cell receptor beta chain came from a study of T cell responses to AZD1222 COVID-19 vaccine. Looking at the study overall: Pooling was applied to second doses at about 4 or about 12 weeks.

TCRdb's table, derived via immunoSEQ multiplex PCR, lists solely in-frame clones and lacks some. Of approximately 70,000 clones in the sample, about nine tenths were seen once. Overall study findings and caveats: Baseline testing showed seropositivity in only a handful of AZD1222 recipients. Spike-specific TCRs gained breadth and depth after people received two AZD1222 doses. A mostly white British donor set with more females was recruited, and clonal diversity was possibly underestimated.

The CDR3 extends over 14 amino acids. In germline, CDR1 is SGDLS, CDR2 YYNGEE. V shed 0 bases and J shed 3 bases, with 8 bases lying between them. In its sample, this clone was seen a few times. Its antigen is as yet unknown. The chain carries TRBV9 and TRBJ2-3; D unclear. The source of this sequence is an adult in good health. The source material was peripheral blood, sampled on day 0 of AZD1222 vaccination. CDR3 in amino acids: CASSVDMVTDTQYF. The CDR3 DNA reads as TGTGCCAGCAGCGTAGACATGGTGACAGATACGCAGTATTTT.